These 23 T cell receptor beta chains were sequenced from one sample in a study of radiation and T cells in renal cell carcinoma. As to time point: baseline pretreatment blood. Treatment indicated: 15 Gy SBRT to primary tumor, nephrectomy 4 weeks later. Sequencing used immunoSEQ multiplex PCR; TCRdb keeps in-frame clones, though not all of them. This sample has around 64,000 clones; roughly three quarters occur once, and the top ten carry roughly 8%. The input for sequencing was blood, taken from a patient whose treatment included radiotherapy and nephrectomy. All receptors come from a man in his fifties or sixties with renal cell carcinoma.

The chain joins TRBV27 to TRBJ2-5; 9 positions match TRBD2. This CDR3 has 14 amino acids. CDR1 and CDR2 from the germline V gene are MNHEY and SMNVEV (reference sequence). With 4 bases clipped from V and 6 bases from J, the junction kept 6 bases outside the gene matches. In nucleotides, the CDR3 is TGTGCCAGCAGTTGGATAGCGGGAGAAAAGACCCAGTACTTC. Translated, it gives CASSWIAGEKTQYF.

The rearrangement uses TRBV10-3 and TRBJ2-5, with 14 bases aligning to TRBD2. The CDR3 has 17 residues. J lost 2 bases, V lost 6 bases, and 8 bases had no gene match. CDR1 and CDR2 from the germline V gene are ENHRY and SYGVKD. The chain's CDR3 is CAISDPGLAGVQETQYF. The CDR3 coding sequence is TGTGCCATCAGCGACCCGGGACTAGCGGGGGTACAAGAGACCCAGTACTTC.

This chain connects TRBV10-3 to TRBJ2-5; a weak D match, TRBD1 (5 bases). The germline V and J ends were trimmed by 3 bases and 1 base, with 9 bases remaining between them. The germline V gene encodes CDR1 ENHRY and CDR2 SYGVKD. CDR3 length equals 14 residues. CDR3 nucleotide sequence: TGTGCCATCAGTGATTCGACAGCCCAAGAGACCCAGTACTTC. Translating it yields CAISDSTAQETQYF.

The rearrangement links TRBV5-1 to TRBJ2-5; D is ambiguous. V shed 0 bases and J shed 3 bases, with 9 bases lying between them. CDR1 and CDR2 from the germline V gene are SGHRS and YFSETQ. There are 14 residues in the CDR3. The CDR3 DNA follows: TGCGCCAGCAGCTTGGGAAGCACAGAAGAGACCCAGTACTTC. Translated: CASSLGSTEETQYF.

This chain connects TRBV7-2 to TRBJ1-5; no definite D call. Germline-derived CDR1 and CDR2 are SGHTA and FQGNSA. Trimming removed 5 bases from V and 3 bases from J, with 8 bases in between. The CDR3 contains 13 residues. The CDR3 protein is CASSRLVNQPQHF. Here the CDR3 DNA reads TGTGCCAGCAGCCGTTTGGTCAATCAGCCCCAGCATTTT.

The chain combines TRBV7-6 with TRBJ1-1, with D uncertain. The CDR3 loop spans 13 amino acids. Per the germline V gene, CDR1 is SGHVS and CDR2 is FNYEAQ. V lost 5 bases and J 2 bases, leaving 9 bases between the germline ends. CDR3 nucleotides: TGTGCCAGCAGCGCGGGTGGAAACACTGAAGCTTTCTTT. Amino acids: CASSAGGNTEAFF.

This rearrangement joins TRBV11-2 to TRBJ2-7; D is undetermined. From germline, CDR1 is SGHAT and CDR2 FQNNGV. The V end was cut by 4 bases, the J end by 3 bases, with 7 bases between. The CDR3 contains 12 residues. The CDR3 loop is CASSSGNYEQYF. CDR3 DNA: TGTGCCAGCAGCTCAGGTAACTACGAGCAGTACTTC.

The chain employs TRBV6-6 and TRBJ1-2; D not resolved. V was trimmed by 2 bases and J by 2 bases, leaving 12 bases between them. Germline CDR1 MNHNY, CDR2 SVGAGI (reference sequence). The CDR3 totals 15 residues. In DNA form, the CDR3 reads TGTGCCAGCAGTTACCCCCCGGGTACCAACTATGGCTACACCTTC. Translation: CASSYPPGTNYGYTF.

This clone was picked up one time. The chain links TRBV5-1 to TRBJ1-1, with TRBD1 as a possible D gene (6 bases). Germline V gene sequence: CDR1 SGHRS, CDR2 YFSETQ. There are 16 residues in the CDR3. V was pared by 4 bases and J by 1 base, with 17 bases between. CDR3 sequence (DNA): TGCGCCAGCAGCATTGGAGGGGGGGCCGAGAACACTGAAGCTTTCTTT. Amino acid sequence: CASSIGGGAENTEAFF.

The chain joins TRBV30 to TRBJ1-2, with a weak D call TRBD1 (5 bases). There are 14 residues in the CDR3. The V gene's germline CDR1 is GTSNPN and CDR2 SVGIG (reference sequence). V dropped 4 bases and J dropped 8 bases, with 20 bases sitting between them. DNA of the CDR3: TGTGCCTGGATTCCCCCGGGGCTCGCGGGGGGCTACACCTTC. Its translation: CAWIPPGLAGGYTF.

This chain uses TRBV30 with TRBJ1-1, with 8 bases that match TRBD1. The CDR3 loop spans 15 amino acids. V lost 3 bases to trimming and J lost 1 base; unmatched junction nucleotides: 7. Germline-derived CDR1 and CDR2 are GTSNPN and SVGIG (reference sequence). This CDR3 is CAWSRTGYRNTEAFF. In DNA, the CDR3 is TGTGCCTGGAGCAGGACAGGGTATAGGAACACTGAAGCTTTCTTT.

CDR3 in DNA: TGTGCCAGCAGCCCCAAACTAGGGCAGGAGCAGTTCTTC. Protein product: CASSPKLGQEQFF. The rearrangement links TRBV5-4 to TRBJ2-1; D is possibly TRBD2 (5 bases). The V end lost 4 bases, the J end lost 10 bases, and 15 bases lay between the germline ends. The CDR3 covers 13 residues. Germline values: CDR1 SGHNT, CDR2 YYREEE (reference sequence).

The rearrangement uses TRBV2 and TRBJ2-5; D perhaps matches TRBD2 (5 bases). The CDR3 has 13 amino acids. V gave up 4 bases and J gave up 1 base, with 7 bases separating them. Germline lookup yields CDR1 SNHLY and CDR2 FYNNEI. The chain's CDR3 is CASSVSGQETQYF. Written as DNA, the CDR3 is TGTGCCAGCAGTGTAAGCGGCCAAGAGACCCAGTACTTC.

This rearrangement joins TRBV4-1 to TRBJ2-7; D not certain. Germline-derived CDR1 and CDR2 are MGHRA and YSYEKL. This CDR3 is built from 15 residues. V lost 0 bases, J lost 3 bases, and 12 bases lay in between. The CDR3 bases are TGCGCCAGCAGCCAAGAGCGCCGGACCATCTACGAGCAGTACTTC. Amino acid sequence: CASSQERRTIYEQYF.

This clone turned up a few times. This sequence joins TRBV5-1 and TRBJ1-6, with D maybe TRBD1 (5 bases). V was shortened by 0 bases and J by 5 bases, with 12 bases between the two germline ends. Germline V lookup: CDR1 SGHRS, CDR2 YFSETQ. CDR3 length equals 16 residues. CDR3 region: CASSLEGQPNNSPLHF. The DNA of the CDR3 is TGCGCCAGCAGCTTGGAGGGGCAGCCTAATAATTCACCCCTCCACTTT.

The rearrangement joins TRBV18 to TRBJ1-2; 7 positions match TRBD1. Germline V lookup: CDR1 KGHSH, CDR2 LQKENI. Trimming at V came to 4 bases and at J to 7 bases, leaving 9 bases not matched to a gene. The CDR3 spans 14 residues. The CDR3 sequence: CASSRGDSSLGYTF. For the CDR3, the DNA is TGTGCCAGCTCACGGGGGGACAGCTCCCTTGGCTACACCTTC. The whole variable domain, remainder taken from reference TRBV18 and TRBJ1-2, is NAGVMQNPRHLVRRRGQEARLRCSPMKGHSHVYWYRQLPEEGLKFMVYLQKENIIDESGMPKERFSAEFPKEGPSILRIQQVVRGDSAAYFCASSRGDSSLGYTFGSGTRLTVV.

The chain uses TRBV9 and TRBJ1-4; D possibly corresponds to TRBD1 (6 bases). Germline CDR1 and CDR2: SGDLS and YYNGEE. The CDR3 totals 15 residues. Trimming removed 0 bases from V and 8 bases from J, with 14 bases in between. CDR3 sequence: CASSVGGGRWEKLFF. In nucleotides, the CDR3 is TGTGCCAGCAGCGTAGGCGGGGGGCGGTGGGAAAAACTGTTTTTT.

The CDR3 DNA reads as TGTGCCAGCAGCTTAGCAGGGATGGGCGAGCAGTACGTC. Translation: CASSLAGMGEQYV. The chain carries TRBV7-8 and TRBJ2-7; no reliable D call. The length of the CDR3 is 13 residues. The germline V gene encodes CDR1 SGHVS and CDR2 FQNEAQ. The ends were cut back, 0 bases at V and 6 bases at J, with 9 bases in the middle.

CDR3: CASSYTRGRELFF. The CDR3 nucleotides are TGTGCCAGCAGTTACACGAGGGGTCGGGAGCTGTTTTTT. The chain has TRBV6-5 and TRBJ2-2, with D perhaps given as TRBD1 or TRBD2 (5 bases each). V was clipped by 2 bases and J by 9 bases, with 10 bases between them. The CDR3 has 13 residues. The germline V gene has CDR1 MNHEY and CDR2 SVGAGI.

The CDR3 sequence: CSVERGRTDTQYF. Here the CDR3 DNA reads TGCAGCGTTGAAAGGGGGCGAACCGATACGCAGTATTTT. The chain employs TRBV29-1 and TRBJ2-3, with 7 bases fitting TRBD1. CDR1 and CDR2 from the germline V gene are SQVTM and ANQGSEA. This CDR3 has 13 amino acids. J lost 6 bases, V lost 2 bases, and 5 bases had no gene match.

This chain links TRBV11-2 with TRBJ2-1; TRBD2 matches at 9 bases. V shed 1 base and J 9 bases; nucleotides not matched to a gene: 13. Germline V gives CDR1 SGHAT, CDR2 FQNNGV. This CDR3 comprises 17 residues. The CDR3: CASSLGRGGRRASEQFF. The CDR3 DNA reads as TGTGCCAGCAGCTTAGGGCGGGGGGGCCGGAGAGCAAGTGAGCAGTTCTTC.

The rearrangement joins TRBV30 to TRBJ2-1; possibly TRBD1 or TRBD2 for D (7 bases each). Per the germline V gene, CDR1 is GTSNPN and CDR2 is SVGIG (reference sequence). CDR3 length: 13 amino acids. V was pared by 7 bases and J by 1 base, with 11 bases between. The CDR3 region is CASRGGSYNEQFF. The CDR3 DNA reads as TGTGCCTCCAGGGGGGGGTCCTACAATGAGCAGTTCTTC.

V usage is TRBV18 and J usage is TRBJ2-1, with 10 positions matching TRBD2. The CDR3 length is 19 residues. Germline V gene lookup returns CDR1 KGHSH and CDR2 LQKENI. Trimming at V came to 2 bases and at J to 5 bases, leaving 15 bases not matched to a gene. CDR3 nucleotide sequence: TGTGCCAGCTCACCAAACCTACAGTTACTAGCGGGACGCCACAATGAGCAGTTCTTC. Translation gives CASSPNLQLLAGRHNEQFF.